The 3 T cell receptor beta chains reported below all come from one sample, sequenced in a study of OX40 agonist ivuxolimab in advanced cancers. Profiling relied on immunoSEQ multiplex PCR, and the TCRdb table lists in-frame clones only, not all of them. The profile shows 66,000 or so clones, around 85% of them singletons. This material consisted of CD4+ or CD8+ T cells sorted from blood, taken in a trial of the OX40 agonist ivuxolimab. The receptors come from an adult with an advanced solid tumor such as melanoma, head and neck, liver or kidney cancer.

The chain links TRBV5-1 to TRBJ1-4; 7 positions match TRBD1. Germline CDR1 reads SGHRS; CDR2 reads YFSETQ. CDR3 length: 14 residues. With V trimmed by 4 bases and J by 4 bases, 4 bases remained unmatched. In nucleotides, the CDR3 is TGCGCCAGCAGCCGGGACAGCGTTAATGAAAAACTGTTTTTT. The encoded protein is CASSRDSVNEKLFF.

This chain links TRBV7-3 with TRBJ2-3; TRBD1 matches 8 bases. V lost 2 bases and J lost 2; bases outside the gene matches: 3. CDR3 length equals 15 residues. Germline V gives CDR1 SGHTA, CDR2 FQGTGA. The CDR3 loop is CASSLGTGLTDTQYF. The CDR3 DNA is TGTGCCAGCAGCTTAGGGACAGGTCTCACAGATACGCAGTATTTT.

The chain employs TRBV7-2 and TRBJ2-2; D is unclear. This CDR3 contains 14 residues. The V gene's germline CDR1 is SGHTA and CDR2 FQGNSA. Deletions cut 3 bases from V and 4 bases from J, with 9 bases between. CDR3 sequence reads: CASSFRATTGELFF. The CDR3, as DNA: TGTGCCAGCAGCTTCCGGGCCACCACCGGGGAGCTGTTTTTT.